These 10 T cell receptor beta chains were sequenced from one sample in a study of molecular identifiers for immune sequencing clone quantification. One entry per CDR3 protein, called by TCRdb with MiXCR from the PCR reads. The sample shows more than 450,000 distinct CDR3 sequences, 20% to 25% of them seen only once. The sequenced sample was naive CD8+ T cells from blood, with Jurkat cell RNA spiked in. Subset noted: FACS-sorted CD8+CD4-CCR7+CD45RA+ naive T cells. Source of these receptors: a human donor in good health. Some libraries in this study had Jurkat cell RNA spiked in.

This clonotype was found many times. The V gene is TRBV28, the J gene TRBJ2-3; no firm D call. The CDR3 length is 14 residues. CDR1 and CDR2 from the germline V gene are MDHEN and SYDVKM. V dropped 3 bases and J dropped 4 bases, with 11 bases sitting between them. The CDR3 DNA follows: TGTGCCAGCAGTTTGGAGATTGGGCCAGATACGCAGTATTTT. It is translated as CASSLEIGPDTQYF.

J is TRBJ2-2 and V is TRBV28; 9 bases are shared with TRBD1. The V gene's germline CDR1 is MDHEN and CDR2 SYDVKM. Trimming at V came to 5 bases and at J to 2 bases, leaving 6 bases not matched to a gene. CDR3 size: 16 residues. The CDR3 DNA sequence: TGTGCCAGCAGTAGGCGACAGGGGGTTAACACCGGGGAGCTGTTTTTT. Translation gives CASSRRQGVNTGELFF. Drawing the rest from reference TRBV28 and TRBJ2-2, the complete variable domain is DVKVTQSSRYLVKRTGEKVFLECVQDMDHENMFWYRQDPGLGLRLIYFSYDVKMKEKGDIPEGYSVSREKKERFSLILESASTNQTSMYLCASSRRQGVNTGELFFGEGSRLTVL.

As regards this clonotype: An end of the junction differs from the germline gene, which may be a read error. The chain joins TRBV6-5 to TRBJ1-1; TRBD1 is a possible D gene (5 bases). The V gene's germline CDR1 is MNHEY and CDR2 SVGAGI. The CDR3 consists of 16 residues. CDR3: CANSYSGPRVMGEAFF. The CDR3 DNA reads as TGTGCCAACAGTTACTCAGGGCCCAGGGTTATGGGTGAAGCTTTCTTT.

The chain employs TRBV10-3 and TRBJ2-7; D perhaps matches TRBD2 (6 bases). V lost 8 bases, J lost 2 bases, and 16 bases lay in between. This CDR3 spans 14 amino acids. Per the germline V gene, CDR1 is ENHRY and CDR2 is SYGVKD. The CDR3 loop reads CAISRAGRAYEQYF. In DNA, the CDR3 is TGTGCCATCTCGAGGGCGGGACGGGCCTACGAGCAGTACTTC.

V gene TRBV6-2 or TRBV6-3 combines with J gene TRBJ2-7; 8 bases line up with TRBD1. Trimming removed 5 bases from V and 2 bases from J; junction bases left unmatched: 5. Germline lookup yields CDR1 MNHEY and CDR2 SVGEGT. The CDR3 is made up of 14 amino acids. The CDR3 coding sequence is TGTGCCAGCAGTACCCGGGACAGGACCTACGAGCAGTACTTC. It encodes CASSTRDRTYEQYF.

Turning to this clonotype: A much more abundant neighbour one base away suggests this may be a read error. V is TRBV5-6 and J is TRBJ2-7; TRBD1 matches 9 bases. Germline CDR1 reads SGHDT; CDR2 reads YYEEEE. This CDR3 comprises 15 residues. CDR3 DNA: TGTGCCAGCAGCTTTTCCCCCGGACAGGGGCCGTTGGAGTGCTTC. It specifies CASSFSPGQGPLECF.

In this sample, this clonotype turned up many times. The CDR3 nucleotides read TGTGCCAGCAGTGAACCCCGGAGCTCCTACGAGCAGTACTTC. Encoded protein: CASSEPRSSYEQYF. The V gene is TRBV25-1, the J gene TRBJ2-7; no clear D gene. The CDR3 has 14 amino acids. V lost 2 bases to trimming and J lost 0 bases, with 8 bases between them. CDR1 and CDR2 from the germline V gene are MGHDK and SYGVNS.

This clonotype has a count of ten or more. V and J are TRBV11-2 and TRBJ2-5, with 7 bases matching TRBD2. Germline V gives CDR1 SGHAT, CDR2 FQNNGV. The CDR3 sequence is 14 residues long. V trimming: 5 bases; J trimming: 4 bases; junction bases outside the gene matches: 7. The CDR3 DNA reads as TGTGCCAGCAGCCCTGGACTAGGATTAGAGACCCAGTACTTC. Protein sequence: CASSPGLGLETQYF.

The chain joins TRBV7-2 to TRBJ1-3; D gene ambiguous. The germline V and J ends were trimmed by 5 bases and 1 base, with 18 bases remaining between them. From germline, CDR1 is SGHTA and CDR2 FQGNSA. The CDR3 contains 17 residues. As DNA, the CDR3 is TGTGCCAGCAGCCTGTTGCAGGAGTTTTTGTCTGGAAACACCATATATTTT. It is translated as CASSLLQEFLSGNTIYF.

V and J are TRBV6-2 or TRBV6-3 and TRBJ2-7; 16 bases are a match to TRBD2. The V gene's germline CDR1 is MNHEY and CDR2 SVGEGT. The CDR3 length is 19 residues. V shed 7 bases and J 2 bases; nucleotides not matched to a gene: 14. CDR3 bases: TGTGCCAGCAACACCCCCGGGACTAGCGGGAGGGCCGCGGCCTACGAGCAGTACTTC. Encoded protein: CASNTPGTSGRAAAYEQYF.